This T cell receptor (beta chain) is drawn from a study of blood T cell repertoires in COVID-19. At the level of the study: Sites in the United States, Italy and Spain provided acute and convalescent COVID-19 samples. T cells, B-cell-depleted T cells, or PBMCs supplied cDNA or gDNA.

In germline, CDR1 is LGHDT, CDR2 YNNKEL (reference sequence). The V gene end was trimmed by 3 bases and the J gene end by 7 bases; junction bases not matched to a gene: 2. CDR3 length: 14 amino acids. As originally analysed: Reference gene primer amplification gave nucleated cell count estimates. TCRdb's table, derived via immunoSEQ multiplex PCR, lists solely in-frame clones and lacks some. D and trimming were read from the DNA, whereas the V and J calls and clone size are those reported in that table. The table includes around 140,000 clones, roughly 84% detected once. This sequence was found in a man in his 60s with acute or convalescent COVID-19. The sample was peripheral blood. The chain joins TRBV3-1 (or the pseudogene TRBV3-2) to TRBJ1-6; 8 positions match TRBD1. CDR3 region: CASSHGTGNSPLHF. In nucleotides, the CDR3 is TGTGCCAGCAGCCACGGGACAGGAAATTCACCCCTCCACTTT.